This T cell receptor (beta chain) was recovered during a study of blood T cell repertoires in COVID-19. Study summary: Sources were T cells, B-cell-depleted T cells, or PBMCs; the material itself was cDNA or gDNA.

In its sample, this clone was seen a few times. The CDR3 runs 14 residues. Germline loops: CDR1 SGHRS, CDR2 YFSETQ. Trimming removed 1 base from V and 6 bases from J, with 10 bases in between. Produced via immunoSEQ multiplex PCR; TCRdb's table is partial and in-frame only. The sample holds 50,000 to 85,000 clones, around three quarters seen once. The chain joins TRBV5-1 to TRBJ2-2, with D possibly being TRBD1 (6 bases). The receptor's source is a human donor in a cohort sampled during active COVID-19. The sequenced sample was peripheral blood. The CDR3 loop is CASSLLPGAGELFF. The CDR3 DNA reads as TGCGCCAGCAGCTTGTTGCCAGGGGCCGGGGAGCTGTTTTTT.